This is a list of T cell receptor beta chains from one sample in a study of early T cells in non-severe SARS-CoV-2 infection. From the 5' RACE reads, TCRdb called clonotypes with MiXCR, one entry per CDR3 protein. The data hold approximately 50,000 distinct CDR3 sequences, with more than 10% observed a single time. Here the sequenced sample was whole blood, taken at baseline. Every receptor here comes from an adult who was a healthcare worker with PCR-confirmed SARS-CoV-2 infection or an uninfected control (not recorded which). Each CDR3 is given with its conserved first and last residue. A D gene is named only where the DNA matches it firmly. Not all rows give a size; the values are once, few, many and, for expanded clones, a class.

clone_size	v_call	j_call	d_call	cdr3_nt	cdr3_aa
few	TRBV7-6	TRBJ2-3	.	TGTGCCAGCAGCCAACATTCCGGGGAGAGCACAGATACGCAGTATTTT	CASSQHSGESTDTQYF
many	TRBV25-1	TRBJ1-2	.	TGTGCCAGCAGTCCCGGGGGGGACGGCTACACCTTC	CASSPGGDGYTF
.	TRBV11-2	TRBJ2-7	TRBD2	TGTGCCAGCAGCTACACTAGCGGCTACGAGCAGTACTTC	CASSYTSGYEQYF
many	TRBV18	TRBJ2-6	.	TGTGCCAGCTCACCACCGGCAGGGGCCGGGGCCAACGTCCTGACTTTC	CASSPPAGAGANVLTF
few	TRBV5-4	TRBJ2-7	.	TGTGCCAGCAGCCGGGGGCGATCCTACGAGCAGTACTTC	CASSRGRSYEQYF
many	TRBV3-1	TRBJ1-2	TRBD1	TGTGCCAGCAGCGCCCCCGGACAGGTTAACTATGGCTACACCTTC	CASSAPGQVNYGYTF
few	TRBV14	TRBJ2-7	.	TGTGCCAGCAGCCAAGAACTCCCCCTGCGGACATACGAGCAGTACTTC	CASSQELPLRTYEQYF
few	TRBV10-2	TRBJ2-6	.	TGCGCCAGCAATGACCGTAGCTCCTCTGGGGCCAACGTCCTGACTTTC	CASNDRSSSGANVLTF
.	TRBV10-3	TRBJ2-3	.	TGTGCCATCAGGGCAGGGTTGGGCACAGATACGCAGTATTTT	CAIRAGLGTDTQYF
few	TRBV11-3	TRBJ2-1	.	TGTGCCAGCAGCTTAGGACAGGCCCGAAATGAGCAGTTCTTC	CASSLGQARNEQFF
few	TRBV5-6	TRBJ2-5	.	TGTGCCAGCAGCTTGGTTCCAAACCAAGAGACCCAGTACTTC	CASSLVPNQETQYF
many	TRBV7-9	TRBJ2-5	.	TGTGCCAGCAGCTTTAGCGGAAACCAAGAGACCCAGTACTTC	CASSFSGNQETQYF
.	TRBV2	TRBJ2-5	TRBD2	TGTGCCAGTAAGCGGGAGTGGGGGCAAGAGACCCAGTACTTC	CASKREWGQETQYF
.	TRBV7-6	TRBJ2-7	.	TGTGCCAGCAGCTTAGAGTCCGAAAACTACGAGCAGTACTTC	CASSLESENYEQYF
.	TRBV19	TRBJ2-2	TRBD1	TGTGCCAGTAGCCGTAGAGGGGGACAGGGAATGAACACCGGGGAGCTGTTTTTT	CASSRRGGQGMNTGELFF
many	TRBV5-5	TRBJ2-2	TRBD2	TGTGCCAGCAGCTTCAGAGTGGCGGGAGGCCGGGAGCTGTTTTTT	CASSFRVAGGRELFF
.	TRBV20-1	TRBJ2-3	TRBD2	TGCAGTGCTAGAGTGGGGACTAGTTCCGGTGATACGCAGTATTTT	CSARVGTSSGDTQYF
.	TRBV6-5	TRBJ2-3	TRBD2	TGTGCCAGCAGGGGGGGAGGGCCGACCCGCAGCACAGATACGCAGTATTTT	CASRGGGPTRSTDTQYF
.	TRBV5-1	TRBJ2-7	.	TGCGCCAGCAGCTTAGGCTATTCGGCCGAGCAGTACTTC	CASSLGYSAEQYF
many	TRBV7-9	TRBJ2-7	.	TGTGCAGTTCTTTCTCTCCACGAGCAGTACTTC	CAVLSLHEQYF
.	TRBV5-1	TRBJ2-1	TRBD1	TGCGCCAGCAGGGCACAAACAGGGGGCGCTTACAATGAGCAGTTCTTC	CASRAQTGGAYNEQFF
.	TRBV9	TRBJ1-3	.	TGTGCCAGCAGCGTAGCAGTTGCAGGATTCTCTGGAAACACCATATATTTT	CASSVAVAGFSGNTIYF
many	TRBV3-1	TRBJ1-5	.	TGTGCCAGCAGCCATACAGGGAGGGGTCAGCCCCAGCATTTT	CASSHTGRGQPQHF
few	TRBV19	TRBJ2-3	.	TGTGCCAGTAGTATATTCCTAGCGACGGATACGCAGTATTTT	CASSIFLATDTQYF
few	TRBV28	TRBJ2-7	TRBD1	TGTGCCAGCAGATCATCCGGGACAGGCCTTGACGAGCAGTACTTC	CASRSSGTGLDEQYF
few	TRBV18	TRBJ1-1	.	TGTGCCAGCTCCTTTGGACAGTCTCCCACTGAAGCTTTCTTT	CASSFGQSPTEAFF
.	TRBV20-1	TRBJ2-1	TRBD1	TGCAGTGCTAGAGAAGGGACAGGACAATACAATGAGCAGTTCTTC	CSAREGTGQYNEQFF
.	TRBV7-9	TRBJ2-1	TRBD1	TGTGCCAGCAGCTTGGGACAAACAGGGGACGATGAGCAGTTCTTC	CASSLGQTGDDEQFF
many	TRBV5-4	TRBJ1-1	.	TGTGCCAGCAGCTTTGGGGGAACGGCTGAAGCTTTCTTT	CASSFGGTAEAFF
.	TRBV7-2	TRBJ2-3	TRBD2	TGTGCCAGCAATCGACTAGCGGGAGTAGATACGCAGTATTTT	CASNRLAGVDTQYF
.	TRBV24-1	TRBJ2-5	.	TGTGCCACCAGCCCTGGGGCCGCAGAGACCCAGTACTTC	CATSPGAAETQYF
.	TRBV24-1	TRBJ2-3	.	TGTGCCACCATGGGGGACGGCACAGATACGCAGTATTTT	CATMGDGTDTQYF
.	TRBV28	TRBJ2-2	.	TGTGTCAGCAGTTTCCCTAACTCGAACACCGGGGAGCTGTTTTTT	CVSSFPNSNTGELFF
few	TRBV20-1	TRBJ2-7	.	TGCAGTGCCATTGACGGGTCTAAGGACGAGCAGTACTTC	CSAIDGSKDEQYF
many	TRBV24-1	TRBJ2-2	TRBD1	TGTGCTACTCGACAGGGGGCGAGCGGGGAGCTGTTTTTT	CATRQGASGELFF
few	TRBV12-3/TRBV12-4	TRBJ2-5	.	TGTGCCAGCAGTTCTCACGGGGGCGGGGAACAAGAGACCCAGTACTTC	CASSSHGGGEQETQYF
.	TRBV27	TRBJ1-2	TRBD1	TGTGCCAGCAGGCAAGGACAGGGTATCTATGGCTACACCTTC	CASRQGQGIYGYTF
.	TRBV27	TRBJ1-6	TRBD1	TGTGCCAGCAGCCGAGATCAGGGTGGGACAGGGTACTCACCCCTCCACTTT	CASSRDQGGTGYSPLHF
few	TRBV20-1	TRBJ1-1	.	TGCAGTGCTAGACCCGGGGGAGGCACTGAAGCTTTCTTT	CSARPGGGTEAFF
few	TRBV10-1	TRBJ1-1	.	TGCGCCAGCAGTGAAAACCCGATGAACACTGAAGCTTTCTTT	CASSENPMNTEAFF
many	TRBV28	TRBJ2-2	TRBD2	TGTGCCAGCAGTTTTGCTTCCGGGACTAGCGGGATAATCGGGGAGCTGTTTTTT	CASSFASGTSGIIGELFF
.	TRBV7-9	TRBJ1-6	TRBD1	TGTGCCAGCAACGGGACAGGGGGCCGACATAATTCACCCCTCCACTTT	CASNGTGGRHNSPLHF
many	TRBV10-2	TRBJ2-1	TRBD2	TGCGCCAGCAGTCAACCGGGACTAGCGTTTTACAATGAGCAGTTCTTC	CASSQPGLAFYNEQFF
few	TRBV4-2	TRBJ2-1	.	TGTGCCAGCAGCCAAGGACTACTGAATGGGCAGTTCTTC	CASSQGLLNGQFF
.	TRBV5-4	TRBJ2-1	TRBD2	TGTGCCAGCACGGCCGGGACTACCACCTACAATGAGCAGTTCTTC	CASTAGTTTYNEQFF
.	TRBV6-5	TRBJ1-2	.	TGTGCCAGCAGACCCGACGGGAACTATGGCTACACCTTC	CASRPDGNYGYTF